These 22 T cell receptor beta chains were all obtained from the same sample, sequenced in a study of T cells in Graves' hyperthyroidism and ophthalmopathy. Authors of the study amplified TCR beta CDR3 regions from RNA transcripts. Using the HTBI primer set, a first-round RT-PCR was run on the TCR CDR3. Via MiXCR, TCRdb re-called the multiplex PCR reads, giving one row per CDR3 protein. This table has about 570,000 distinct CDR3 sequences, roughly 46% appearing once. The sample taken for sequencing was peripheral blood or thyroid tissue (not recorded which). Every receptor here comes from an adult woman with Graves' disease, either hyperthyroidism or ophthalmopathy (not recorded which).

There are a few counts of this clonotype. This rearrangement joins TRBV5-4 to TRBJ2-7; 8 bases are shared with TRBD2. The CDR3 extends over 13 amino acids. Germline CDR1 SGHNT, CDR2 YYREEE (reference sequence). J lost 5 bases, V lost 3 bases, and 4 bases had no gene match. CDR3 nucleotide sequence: TGTGCCAGCAGCTCCGGGACTAGAGACGAGCAGTACTTC. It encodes CASSSGTRDEQYF.

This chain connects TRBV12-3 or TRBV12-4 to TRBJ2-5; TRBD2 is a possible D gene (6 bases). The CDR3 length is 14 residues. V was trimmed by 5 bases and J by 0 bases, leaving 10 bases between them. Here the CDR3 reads CASSAGTDQETQYF. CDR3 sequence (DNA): TGTGCCAGCAGTGCGGGGACGGACCAAGAGACCCAGTACTTC.

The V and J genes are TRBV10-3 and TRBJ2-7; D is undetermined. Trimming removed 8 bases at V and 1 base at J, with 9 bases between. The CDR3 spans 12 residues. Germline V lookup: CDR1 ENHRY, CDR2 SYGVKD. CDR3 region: CAIALKSYEQYF. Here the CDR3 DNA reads TGTGCCATCGCACTAAAATCCTACGAGCAGTACTTC.

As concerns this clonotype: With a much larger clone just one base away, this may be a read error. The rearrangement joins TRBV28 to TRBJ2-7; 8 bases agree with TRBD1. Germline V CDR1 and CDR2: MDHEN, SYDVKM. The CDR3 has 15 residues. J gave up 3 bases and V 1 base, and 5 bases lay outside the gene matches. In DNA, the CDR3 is TGTGCCAGCAGTTTATCGCTCGGGACAGGCTACGAGCAGTACTTC. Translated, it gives CASSLSLGTGYEQYF.

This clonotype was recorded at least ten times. This chain's CDR3 is CATHKGYYYEQYF. The CDR3 DNA reads TGCGCCACTCATAAGGGCTACTACTACGAGCAGTACTTC. The chain carries TRBV10-1 and TRBJ2-7; no reliable D call. V shed 10 bases and J shed 3 bases, with 16 bases lying between them. Germline V gives CDR1 WNHNN, CDR2 SYGVQD (reference sequence). The CDR3 loop spans 13 amino acids.

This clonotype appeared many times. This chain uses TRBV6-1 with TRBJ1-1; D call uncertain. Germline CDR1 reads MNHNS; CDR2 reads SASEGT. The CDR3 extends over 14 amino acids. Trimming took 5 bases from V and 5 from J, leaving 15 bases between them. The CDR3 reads CASSTYGGYTEAFF. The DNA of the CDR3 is TGTGCCAGCAGTACGTACGGCGGGTATACTGAAGCTTTCTTT.

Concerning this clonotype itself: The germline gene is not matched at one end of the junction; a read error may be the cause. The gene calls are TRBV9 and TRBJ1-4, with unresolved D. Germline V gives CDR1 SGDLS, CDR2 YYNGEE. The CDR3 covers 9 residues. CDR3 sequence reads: CASSVAVGF. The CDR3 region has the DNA TGTGCCAGCAGCGTAGCCGTGGGCTTT. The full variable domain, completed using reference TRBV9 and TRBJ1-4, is DSGVTQTPKHLITATGQRVTLRCSPRSGDLSVYWYQQSLDQGLQFLIQYYNGEERAKGNILERFSAQQFPDLHSELNLSSLELGDSALYFCASSVAVGFGSGTQLSVL.

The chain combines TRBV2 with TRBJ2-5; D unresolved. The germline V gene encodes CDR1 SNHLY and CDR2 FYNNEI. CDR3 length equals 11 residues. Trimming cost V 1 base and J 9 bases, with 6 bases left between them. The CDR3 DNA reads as TGTGCCAGCAGTGAAGGGCAGCCCCAGTACTTC. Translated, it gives CASSEGQPQYF.

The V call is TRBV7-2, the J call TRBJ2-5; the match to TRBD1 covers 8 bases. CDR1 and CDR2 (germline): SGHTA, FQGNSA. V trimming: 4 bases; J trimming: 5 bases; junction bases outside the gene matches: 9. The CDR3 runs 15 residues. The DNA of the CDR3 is TGTGCCAGCAGCTCCACAGGGGGTCGGTTCGAGACCCAGTACTTC. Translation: CASSSTGGRFETQYF.

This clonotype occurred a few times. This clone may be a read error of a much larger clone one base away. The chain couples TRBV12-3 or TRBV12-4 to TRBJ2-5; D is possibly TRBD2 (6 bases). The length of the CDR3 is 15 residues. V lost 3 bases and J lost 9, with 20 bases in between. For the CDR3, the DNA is TGTGCCAGCAGTTTGGGACTGTCACTTGGGGAGGCCCAGTACTTC. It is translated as CASSLGLSLGEAQYF.

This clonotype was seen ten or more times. CDR3 sequence (DNA): TGCAGTGCCTTACCGGGATTTTATAGCAATCAGCCCCAGCATTTT. Translating gives CSALPGFYSNQPQHF. The rearrangement uses TRBV20-1 and TRBJ1-5; D gene ambiguous. The germline V gene has CDR1 DFQATT and CDR2 SNEGSKA (reference sequence). CDR3 length equals 15 residues. Trimming cost V 6 bases and J 0 bases, with 15 bases left between them.

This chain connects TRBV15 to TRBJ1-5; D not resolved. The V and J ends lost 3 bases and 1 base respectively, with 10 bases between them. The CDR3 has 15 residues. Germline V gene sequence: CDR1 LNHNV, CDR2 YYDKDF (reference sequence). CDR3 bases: TGTGCCACCAGCAGGGGCTCTACCAGCAATCAGCCCCAGCATTTT. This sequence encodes CATSRGSTSNQPQHF.

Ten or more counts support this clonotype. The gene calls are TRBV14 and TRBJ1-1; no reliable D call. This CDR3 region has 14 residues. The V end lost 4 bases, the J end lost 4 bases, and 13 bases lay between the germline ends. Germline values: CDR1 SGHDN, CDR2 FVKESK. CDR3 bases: TGTGCCAGCAGCCTGGCAATCAGGTCCACTGAAGCTTTCTTT. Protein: CASSLAIRSTEAFF.

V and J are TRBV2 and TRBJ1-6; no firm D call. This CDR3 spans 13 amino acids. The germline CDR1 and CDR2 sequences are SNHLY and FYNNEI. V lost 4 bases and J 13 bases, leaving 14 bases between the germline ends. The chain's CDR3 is CASSAQRNQPLHF. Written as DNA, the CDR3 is TGTGCCAGCAGTGCGCAGAGGAATCAGCCCCTCCACTTT.

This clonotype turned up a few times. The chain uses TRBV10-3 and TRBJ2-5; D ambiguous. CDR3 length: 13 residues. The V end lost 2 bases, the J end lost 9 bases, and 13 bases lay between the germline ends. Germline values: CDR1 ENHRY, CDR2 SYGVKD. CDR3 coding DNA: TGTGCCATCAGTGAGCAGGTAGGCCAGCCCCAGTACTTC. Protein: CAISEQVGQPQYF.

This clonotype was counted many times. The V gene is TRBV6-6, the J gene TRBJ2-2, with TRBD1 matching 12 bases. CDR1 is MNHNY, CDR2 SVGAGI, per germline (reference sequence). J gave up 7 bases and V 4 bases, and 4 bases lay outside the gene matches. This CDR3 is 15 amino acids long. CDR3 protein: CASSSGQGAGGELFF. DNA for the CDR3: TGTGCCAGCAGTTCGGGACAGGGGGCCGGCGGGGAGCTGTTTTTT.

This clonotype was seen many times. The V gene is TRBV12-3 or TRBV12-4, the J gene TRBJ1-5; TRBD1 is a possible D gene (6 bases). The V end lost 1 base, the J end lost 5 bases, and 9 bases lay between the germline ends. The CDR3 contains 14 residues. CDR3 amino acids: CASSLDREDQPQHF. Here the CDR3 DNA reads TGTGCCAGCAGTTTAGACAGGGAAGATCAGCCCCAGCATTTT.

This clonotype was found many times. CDR3 in DNA: TGTGCCAGCAGTTACTCAGGCGACAGGGGGTACACTGAAGCTTTCTTT. It translates to CASSYSGDRGYTEAFF. This chain uses TRBV6-5 with TRBJ1-1; 9 nucleotides line up with TRBD1. The CDR3 consists of 16 residues. Germline V gives CDR1 MNHEY, CDR2 SVGAGI. V lost 0 bases and J lost 3; bases outside the gene matches: 5.

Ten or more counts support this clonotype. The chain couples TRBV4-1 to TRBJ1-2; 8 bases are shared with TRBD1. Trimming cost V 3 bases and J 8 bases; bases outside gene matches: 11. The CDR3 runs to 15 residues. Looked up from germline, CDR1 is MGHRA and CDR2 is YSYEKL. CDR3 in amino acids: CASSQLGRGLGGYTF. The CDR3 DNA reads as TGCGCCAGCAGCCAGCTTGGCAGGGGGCTCGGAGGCTACACCTTC.

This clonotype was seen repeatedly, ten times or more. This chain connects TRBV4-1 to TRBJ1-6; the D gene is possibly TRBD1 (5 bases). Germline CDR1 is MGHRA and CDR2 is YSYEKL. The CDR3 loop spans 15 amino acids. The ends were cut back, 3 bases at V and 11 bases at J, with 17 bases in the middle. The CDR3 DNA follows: TGCGCCAGCAGCCAGGGGGGGGAGCGTTGGACACCCCTCCACTTT. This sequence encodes CASSQGGERWTPLHF.

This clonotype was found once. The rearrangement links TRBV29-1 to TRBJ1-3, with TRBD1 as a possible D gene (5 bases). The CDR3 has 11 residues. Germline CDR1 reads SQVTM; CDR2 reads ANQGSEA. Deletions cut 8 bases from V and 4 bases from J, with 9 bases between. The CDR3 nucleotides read TGCAGCTCTTACAGGGGAAACACCATATATTTT. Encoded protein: CSSYRGNTIYF. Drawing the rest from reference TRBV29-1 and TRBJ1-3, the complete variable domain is SAVISQKPSRDICQRGTSLTIQCQVDSQVTMMFWYRQQPGQSLTLIATANQGSEATYESGFVIDKFPISRPNLTFSTLTVSNMSPEDSSIYLCSSYRGNTIYFGEGSWLTVV.

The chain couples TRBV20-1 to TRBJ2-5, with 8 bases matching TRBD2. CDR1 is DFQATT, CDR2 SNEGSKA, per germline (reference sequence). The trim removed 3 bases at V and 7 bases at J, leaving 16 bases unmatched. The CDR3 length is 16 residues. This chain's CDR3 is CSAREVAGTTGGTQYF. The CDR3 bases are TGCAGTGCTAGGGAAGTAGCGGGGACTACCGGGGGGACCCAGTACTTC.